A single sample is the source of the 26 T cell receptor beta chains below, sequenced in a study of CD8 T cells in ankylosing spondylitis. Each CDR3 protein is one row after TCRdb ran MiXCR on the 5' RACE reads. The sample records 250,000 to 350,000 distinct CDR3 sequences, 20% being singletons. Material: blood, either unsorted or a sorted T cell fraction (not recorded which). These receptors all come from a male donor with ankylosing spondylitis or in good health (not recorded which).

This clonotype has ten or more counts. The chain combines TRBV3-1 with TRBJ1-6; tentative D call: TRBD1 (6 bases). The CDR3 spans 14 residues. V was shortened by 5 bases and J by 8 bases, with 13 bases between the two germline ends. Germline V CDR1 and CDR2: LGHDT, YNNKEL (reference sequence). For the CDR3, the DNA is TGTGCCAGCAGCGCCCAGGGGAGAGATTCACCCCTCCACTTT. It specifies CASSAQGRDSPLHF. Drawing the rest from reference TRBV3-1 and TRBJ1-6, the complete variable domain is DTAVSQTPKYLVTQMGNDKSIKCEQNLGHDTMYWYKQDSKKFLKIMFSYNNKELIINETVPNRFSPKSPDKAHLNLHINSLELGDSAVYFCASSAQGRDSPLHFGNGTRLTVT.

The sample holds a few counts of this clonotype. A junction boundary mismatches the germline segment, possibly from a read error. The chain is built from TRBV3-1 and TRBJ2-4; D perhaps matches TRBD1 (6 bases). From germline, CDR1 is LGHDT and CDR2 YNNKEL (reference sequence). CDR3 length: 12 residues. CDR3 DNA sequence: TGTGCCAGCAGCGGCCCCGGGACAAATCTGAACTTC. Translating gives CASSGPGTNLNF.

This clonotype was counted only a few times. The rearrangement uses TRBV7-3 and TRBJ2-3; 7 positions agree with TRBD2. CDR1 SGHTA and CDR2 FQGTGA come from the germline V gene. The J segment lost 8 bases and the V segment lost 5 bases, leaving 7 bases of the junction unmatched. The CDR3 consists of 13 residues. CDR3 sequence: CASSATSTRTQYF. The CDR3 DNA sequence: TGTGCCAGCAGCGCGACTAGCACCCGTACGCAGTATTTT.

This chain links TRBV20-1 with TRBJ2-1; TRBD1 agrees at 8 bases. CDR1 is DFQATT, CDR2 SNEGSKA, per germline (reference sequence). J was trimmed by 3 bases and V by 0 bases; bases with no gene match: 4. The CDR3 is 15 amino acids. The CDR3 DNA is TGCAGTGCTAGAGACGGGACAGGAAACTACAATGAGCAGTTCTTC. This translates into CSARDGTGNYNEQFF.

There are a few counts of this clonotype. J is TRBJ2-4 and V is TRBV12-3 or TRBV12-4; D may be TRBD1 or TRBD2 (5 bases each). Trimming left V 3 bases short and J 2 bases short, with 11 bases between. The CDR3 extends over 15 amino acids. The CDR3 loop is CASSLAGSPKNIQYF. As DNA, the CDR3 is TGTGCCAGCAGTTTGGCAGGGAGTCCCAAAAACATTCAGTACTTC.

This clonotype was seen more than once but under ten times. The gene calls are TRBV28 and TRBJ1-2; no clear D gene. V lost 3 bases, J lost 8 bases, and 10 bases lay in between. Germline V gene lookup returns CDR1 MDHEN and CDR2 SYDVKM. The CDR3 spans 12 residues. This CDR3 is CASSFSPGGYTF. In nucleotides, the CDR3 is TGTGCCAGCAGTTTTAGTCCTGGGGGCTACACCTTC.

This sequence joins TRBV30 and TRBJ2-6, with D possibly matching TRBD2 (5 bases). Germline CDR1 GTSNPN, CDR2 SVGIG (reference sequence). This CDR3 contains 17 residues. Trimming took 3 bases from V and 1 from J, leaving 16 bases between them. The CDR3 loop reads CAWSLGMIGSGANVLTF. In DNA form, the CDR3 reads TGTGCCTGGAGCCTCGGGATGATTGGTTCTGGGGCCAACGTCCTGACTTTC.

CDR3 region: CASSWTGTNYEQYV. The CDR3, as DNA: TGTGCCAGCAGCTGGACCGGGACAAATTACGAGCAGTACGTC. The rearrangement joins TRBV11-3 to TRBJ2-7; the D gene is possibly TRBD1 (6 bases). The germline gives CDR1 SGHNT, CDR2 YENEEA. The germline V and J ends were trimmed by 4 bases and 4 bases, with 14 bases remaining between them. This CDR3 is built from 14 residues.

The chain is built from TRBV6-2 or TRBV6-3 and TRBJ1-5; D gene uncertain. V lost 4 bases and J lost 8, with 18 bases in between. The CDR3 loop spans 15 amino acids. CDR1 is MNHEY and CDR2 is SVGEGT in the germline V gene. CDR3 sequence (DNA): TGTGCCAGCAGTTCCGACGACGGGAGATTTAAGCCCCAGCATTTT. The encoded protein is CASSSDDGRFKPQHF.

This clonotype showed up just a few times. The chain uses TRBV29-1 and TRBJ2-3; 8 bases agree with TRBD2. CDR1 is SQVTM, CDR2 ANQGSEA, per germline. V was pared by 7 bases and J by 4 bases, with 16 bases of the junction left unmatched. The CDR3 is 16 residues long. CDR3 protein: CSAEGITRGVSDTQYF. CDR3 in DNA: TGCAGCGCCGAGGGTATCACGCGGGGGGTTTCAGATACGCAGTATTTT.

The CDR3 bases are TGTGCCAGCAGGCACTCGCCTCAGAAAGCAACTAATGAAAAACTGTTTTTT. Protein product: CASRHSPQKATNEKLFF. The gene calls are TRBV7-4 and TRBJ1-4; D remains ambiguous. Germline CDR1 and CDR2: SGHVT and SQSDAQ. Trimming removed 6 bases from V and 0 bases from J, with 17 bases in between. CDR3 length equals 17 residues.

This chain uses TRBV12-3 or TRBV12-4 with TRBJ2-5; a possible D gene is TRBD1 (6 bases). Trimming stripped 3 bases from V and 5 bases from J, with 16 bases between. This CDR3 spans 15 amino acids. As DNA, the CDR3 is TGTGCCAGCAGTTTGGGGGCCCCCCAGGGGGAGACCCAGTACTTC. This gives the protein CASSLGAPQGETQYF.

This chain connects TRBV2 to TRBJ2-2, with D unclear. Germline CDR1 and CDR2: SNHLY and FYNNEI. V was cut by 7 bases and J by 7 bases, with 7 bases left in between. The CDR3 totals 11 residues. The CDR3 DNA sequence: TGTGCCAGCACCGGACGCGGGGAGCTGTTTTTT. This translates into CASTGRGELFF. The entire variable domain, with the rest obtained from reference TRBV2 and TRBJ2-2, is as follows: EPEVTQTPSHQVTQMGQEVILRCVPISNHLYFYWYRQILGQKVEFLVSFYNNEISEKSEIFDDQFSVERPDGSNFTLKIRSTKLEDSAMYFCASTGRGELFFGEGSRLTVL.

The V gene is TRBV7-9, the J gene TRBJ2-3, with 10 bases that match TRBD2. Unmatched junction bases numbered 6, after V lost 2 bases and J lost 1 base. CDR1 is SEHNR and CDR2 is FQNEAQ in the germline V gene (reference sequence). The length of the CDR3 is 17 residues. CDR3 region: CASSLPNSGGRTDTQYF. DNA of the CDR3: TGTGCCAGCAGCTTACCGAATAGCGGGGGGCGCACAGATACGCAGTATTTT.

J is TRBJ1-1 and V is TRBV29-1; tentative D call: TRBD1 (5 bases). Trimming removed 7 bases from V and 3 bases from J, with 15 bases in between. CDR3 length: 13 residues. CDR1 and CDR2 from the germline V gene are SQVTM and ANQGSEA. CDR3 nucleotide sequence: TGCAGCGCCAACCGCAGGGTAGACACTGAAGCTTTCTTT. It is translated as CSANRRVDTEAFF.

The sample holds a few counts of this clonotype. V gene TRBV30 combines with J gene TRBJ1-6; D unclear. V was trimmed by 1 base and J by 0 bases, leaving 7 bases between them. Germline values: CDR1 GTSNPN, CDR2 SVGIG (reference sequence). The CDR3 runs to 15 residues. The CDR3 loop is CAWSGMSSYNSPLHF. As DNA, the CDR3 is TGTGCCTGGAGTGGTATGAGCTCCTATAATTCACCCCTCCACTTT.

This clonotype was counted between two and nine times. The chain employs TRBV3-1 and TRBJ2-1, with D unresolved. The V gene's germline CDR1 is LGHDT and CDR2 YNNKEL (reference sequence). Trimming left V 5 bases short and J 4 bases short, with 12 bases between. This CDR3 region has 14 residues. In DNA, the CDR3 is TGTGCCAGCAGCTACGACCCGGATTACAATGAGCAGTTCTTC. Translating it yields CASSYDPDYNEQFF.

The genes are TRBV28 and TRBJ2-1; D call uncertain. The V and J ends lost 3 bases and 0 bases respectively, with 18 bases between them. CDR1 is MDHEN and CDR2 is SYDVKM in the germline V gene. This CDR3 is built from 18 residues. The CDR3 DNA is TGTGCCAGCAGTTTCCCGTCCACCAGGCCCTACTCCTACAATGAGCAGTTCTTC. Encoded protein: CASSFPSTRPYSYNEQFF.

The V gene is TRBV3-1, the J gene TRBJ1-1; D is perhaps TRBD1 (6 bases). V lost 6 bases, J lost 3 bases, and 14 bases lay in between. The CDR3 loop spans 14 amino acids. Per germline, CDR1 LGHDT and CDR2 YNNKEL (reference sequence). CDR3 nucleotides: TGTGCCAGCAGTGCGACAGGCAAATACACTGAAGCTTTCTTT. Encoded protein: CASSATGKYTEAFF. The variable domain in full, with the rest retrieved from reference TRBV3-1 and TRBJ1-1, is DTAVSQTPKYLVTQMGNDKSIKCEQNLGHDTMYWYKQDSKKFLKIMFSYNNKELIINETVPNRFSPKSPDKAHLNLHINSLELGDSAVYFCASSATGKYTEAFFGQGTRLTVV.

In DNA, the CDR3 is TGTGCCAGCAGGGCCGAGGGGGGCGAGCAGTACGTC. It specifies CASRAEGGEQYV. The rearrangement joins TRBV6-6 to TRBJ2-7, with D possibly being TRBD1 or TRBD2 (6 bases each). V was pared by 6 bases and J by 6 bases, with 12 bases between. CDR3 length: 12 residues. In germline, CDR1 is MNHNY, CDR2 SVGAGI (reference sequence).

This clonotype was recorded many times. This chain links TRBV10-2 with TRBJ2-5, with 11 bases aligning to TRBD1. Trimming cost V 6 bases and J 3 bases; bases outside gene matches: 6. This CDR3 region has 15 residues. Germline V gene lookup returns CDR1 WSHSY and CDR2 SAAADI. The CDR3 is CASSGTGGLKETQYF. CDR3 nucleotide sequence: TGCGCCAGCAGCGGGACAGGGGGATTAAAAGAGACCCAGTACTTC.

The chain joins TRBV2 to TRBJ2-3, with TRBD1 as a possible D gene (5 bases). The CDR3 sequence is 15 residues long. The V gene's germline CDR1 is SNHLY and CDR2 FYNNEI. V gave up 7 bases and J gave up 3 bases, with 17 bases separating them. The CDR3 DNA follows: TGTGCCAGCATCGAGTCAGGGTTCGGGACAGATACGCAGTATTTT. It encodes CASIESGFGTDTQYF.

The V call is TRBV6-1, the J call TRBJ1-6, with D possibly being TRBD1 (5 bases). The CDR3 is 14 residues long. V lost 6 bases, J lost 9 bases, and 15 bases lay in between. The germline gives CDR1 MNHNS, CDR2 SASEGT. CDR3 region: CASSLGVRSSPLHF. Written as DNA, the CDR3 is TGTGCCAGCAGCCTAGGGGTTAGGTCTTCACCCCTCCACTTT.

The rearrangement uses TRBV12-3 or TRBV12-4 and TRBJ2-3, with 8 bases matching TRBD1. Losses at the gene ends were 4 bases for V and 4 bases for J; bases not matched to a gene: 1. This CDR3 is built from 13 residues. This CDR3 is CASSSRGPDTQYF. DNA of the CDR3: TGTGCCAGCAGTTCCAGGGGGCCAGATACGCAGTATTTT.

This chain links TRBV12-3 or TRBV12-4 with TRBJ2-5, with D maybe TRBD1 (6 bases). The ends were cut back, 4 bases at V and 6 bases at J, with 15 bases in the middle. This CDR3 spans 14 amino acids. The CDR3 loop is CASSSSGVGKTQYF. CDR3 DNA sequence: TGTGCCAGCAGTTCCTCAGGGGTGGGAAAGACCCAGTACTTC.

The chain links TRBV12-3 or TRBV12-4 to TRBJ1-5; 7 bases are shared with TRBD1. V lost 7 bases, J lost 6 bases, and 15 bases stayed unmatched. The CDR3 has 16 amino acids. DNA for the CDR3: TGTGCCAGCACTCCCCAGGGACAGCGTGGTGGTCAGCCCCAGCATTTT. Amino acids: CASTPQGQRGGQPQHF.